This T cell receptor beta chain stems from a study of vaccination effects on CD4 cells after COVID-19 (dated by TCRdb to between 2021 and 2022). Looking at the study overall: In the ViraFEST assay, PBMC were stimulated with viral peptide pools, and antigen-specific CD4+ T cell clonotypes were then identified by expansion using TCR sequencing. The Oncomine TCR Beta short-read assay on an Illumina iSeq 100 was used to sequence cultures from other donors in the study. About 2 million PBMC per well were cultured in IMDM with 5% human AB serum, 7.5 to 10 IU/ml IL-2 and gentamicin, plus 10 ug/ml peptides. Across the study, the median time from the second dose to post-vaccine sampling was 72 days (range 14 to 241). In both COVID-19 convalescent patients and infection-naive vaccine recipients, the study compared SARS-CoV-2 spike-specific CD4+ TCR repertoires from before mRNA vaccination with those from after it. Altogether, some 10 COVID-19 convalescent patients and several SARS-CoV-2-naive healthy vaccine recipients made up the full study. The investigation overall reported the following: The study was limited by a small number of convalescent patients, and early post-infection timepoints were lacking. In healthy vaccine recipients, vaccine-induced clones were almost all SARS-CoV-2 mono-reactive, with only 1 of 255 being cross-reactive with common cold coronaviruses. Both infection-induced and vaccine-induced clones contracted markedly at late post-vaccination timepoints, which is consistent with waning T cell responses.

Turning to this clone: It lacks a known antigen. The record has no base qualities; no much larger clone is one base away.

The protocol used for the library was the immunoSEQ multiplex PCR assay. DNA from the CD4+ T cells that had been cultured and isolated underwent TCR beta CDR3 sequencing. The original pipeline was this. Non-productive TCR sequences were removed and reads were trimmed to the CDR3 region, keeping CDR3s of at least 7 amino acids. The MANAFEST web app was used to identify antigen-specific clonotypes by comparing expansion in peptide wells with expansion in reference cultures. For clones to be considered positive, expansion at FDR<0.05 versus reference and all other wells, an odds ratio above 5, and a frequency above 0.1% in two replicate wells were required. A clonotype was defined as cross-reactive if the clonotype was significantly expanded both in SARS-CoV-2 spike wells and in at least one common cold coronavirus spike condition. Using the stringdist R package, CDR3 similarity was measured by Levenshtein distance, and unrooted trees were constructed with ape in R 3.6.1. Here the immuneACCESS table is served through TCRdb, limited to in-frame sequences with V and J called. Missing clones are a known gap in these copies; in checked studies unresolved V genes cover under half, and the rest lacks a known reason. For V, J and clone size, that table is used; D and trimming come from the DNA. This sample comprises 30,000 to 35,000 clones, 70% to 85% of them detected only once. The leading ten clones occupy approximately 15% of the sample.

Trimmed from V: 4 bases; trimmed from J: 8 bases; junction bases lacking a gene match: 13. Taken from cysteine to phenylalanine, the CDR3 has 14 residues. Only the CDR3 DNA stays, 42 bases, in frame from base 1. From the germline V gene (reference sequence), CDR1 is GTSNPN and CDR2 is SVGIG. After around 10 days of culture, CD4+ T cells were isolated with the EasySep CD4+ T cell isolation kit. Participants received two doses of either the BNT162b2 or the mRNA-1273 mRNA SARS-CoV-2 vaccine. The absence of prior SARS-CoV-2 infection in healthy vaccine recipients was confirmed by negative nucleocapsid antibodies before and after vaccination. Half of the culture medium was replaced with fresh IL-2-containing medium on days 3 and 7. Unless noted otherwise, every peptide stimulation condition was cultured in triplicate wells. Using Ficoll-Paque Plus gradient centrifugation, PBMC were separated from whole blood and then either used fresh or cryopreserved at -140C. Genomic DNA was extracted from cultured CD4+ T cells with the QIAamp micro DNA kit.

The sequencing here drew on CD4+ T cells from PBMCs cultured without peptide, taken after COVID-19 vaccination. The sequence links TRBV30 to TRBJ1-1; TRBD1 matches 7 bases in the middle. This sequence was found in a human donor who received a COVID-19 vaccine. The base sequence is TGTGCCTGGATCTCCACCAGGGGGGGGCGAGAAGCTTTCTTT. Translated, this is CAWISTRGGREAFF.